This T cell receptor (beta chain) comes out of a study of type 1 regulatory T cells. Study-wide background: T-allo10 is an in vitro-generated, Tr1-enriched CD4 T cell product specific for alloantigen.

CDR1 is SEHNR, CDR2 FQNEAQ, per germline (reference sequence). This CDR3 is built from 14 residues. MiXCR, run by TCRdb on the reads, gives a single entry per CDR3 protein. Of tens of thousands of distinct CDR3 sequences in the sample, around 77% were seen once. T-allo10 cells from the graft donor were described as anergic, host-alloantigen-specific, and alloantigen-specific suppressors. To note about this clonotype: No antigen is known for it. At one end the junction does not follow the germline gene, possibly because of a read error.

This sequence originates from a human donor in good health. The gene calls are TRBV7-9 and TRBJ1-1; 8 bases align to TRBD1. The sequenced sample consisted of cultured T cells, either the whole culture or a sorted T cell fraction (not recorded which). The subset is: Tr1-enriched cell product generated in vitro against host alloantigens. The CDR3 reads CASTSDREGTEAFF. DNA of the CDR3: TGTGCCAGCACCTCGGACAGGGAGGGTACTGAAGCCTTCTTT.